This TCR beta chain is drawn from a study of regulatory T cells in long-lasting Graves disease. V gave up 3 bases and J gave up 0 bases, with 6 bases separating them. CDR1 LGHDT and CDR2 YNNKEL come from the germline V gene (reference sequence). The CDR3 is made up of 13 amino acids. A few counts support this clonotype. The sample's time point: persistent/refractory GD, antithyroid drugs over 5 years with positive TRAb. There was RNA extracted from PBMCs, and the TCR library was made from it. Libraries of TCR beta came from iRepertoire HTBI primers plus Arm-PCR of CDR3 regions. Original processing methods: The samples included 60 to 75 TRBV and some 15 TRBJ segments. In TCRdb, the multiplex PCR reads were re-called with MiXCR into one record per CDR3 protein. V and J calls and clone size were set by TCRdb, not the authors. This sample yields 360,000 or so distinct CDR3 sequences, of which more than 20% are seen a single time; about 27% belongs to the top ten.

This TCR was sampled from a woman in her thirties or forties with Graves disease. The sequenced sample was peripheral blood mononuclear cells (PBMCs), obtained when the disease was refractory, from a patient treated with antithyroid drugs. The chain is built from TRBV3-1 and TRBJ2-7, with D possibly matching TRBD2 (5 bases). The CDR3 region is CASSQDSSYEQYF. CDR3 coding DNA: TGTGCCAGCAGCCAGGACTCCTCCTACGAGCAGTACTTC.